Listed below are T cell receptor beta chains from one sample, sequenced in a study of post-analysis software for immune sequencing data. MiXCR was run by TCRdb on the PCR reads, yielding one entry per CDR3 protein. This table holds approximately 570,000 distinct CDR3 sequences, roughly 47% found once. The source material was blood. The receptors here all came from a girl aged 5 to 17 with multiple sclerosis. Both conserved end residues are trimmed from each CDR3. The order of the fields is D gene, J gene, clone size, V gene, CDR3 length, CDR3 protein. A D gene is named only where the DNA matches it firmly. Some rows mark clone size as missing; the rest say once, few, many or name a class of expanded clone.

>.|.|.|TRBV29-1|9
SAAAGYEQY
>.|TRBJ2-5|.|TRBV5-1|14
ASSLAAEGGRETQY
>.|TRBJ1-5|.|TRBV20-1|13
SARGTAGMGQPQH
>.|TRBJ1-1|few|TRBV12-3/TRBV12-4|11
ASSFHGRTEAF
>TRBD1|TRBJ1-1|few|TRBV29-1|10
SVGTGKTEAF
>.|TRBJ1-2|.|TRBV7-2|13
ASSLADRNNYGYT
>.|TRBJ1-2|.|TRBV25-1|9
ASSESSGYT
>.|TRBJ1-2|.|TRBV29-1|10
SGRHPNYGYT
>.|TRBJ2-5|few|TRBV5-7|13
ASSLGQEKQETQY
>TRBD1|TRBJ1-2|.|TRBV29-1|11
SADRGQIDGYT
>.|TRBJ2-5|.|TRBV20-1|10
SASKSQETQY
>TRBD1|TRBJ1-2|few|TRBV6-6|11
ASSYDRDYGYT
>TRBD1|TRBJ1-2|.|TRBV3-1|14
ASSQDTGTGGCGYT
>.|TRBJ2-6|few|TRBV19|11
ASSIGGANVLT
>TRBD1|TRBJ2-5|many|TRBV4-2|13
ASSPSAGGAETQY
>.|TRBJ2-1|few|TRBV12-3/TRBV12-4|11
ASSLAPSLEQF
>.|TRBJ1-2|.|TRBV5-5|13
ASRTTPGLNYGYT
>TRBD2|TRBJ2-7|few|TRBV2|13
ASSGSGVSSYEQY
>.|TRBJ2-7|.|TRBV25-1|12
ASSDTGRVYEQY
>.|TRBJ1-5|.|TRBV11-2|14
ASSLAAGQGNQPQH
>.|TRBJ2-7|.|TRBV27|10
ASGIVSWEQY
>.|TRBJ2-7|.|TRBV12-3/TRBV12-4|14
ASSLVGREMGYEQY
>.|.|.|TRBV20-1|8
SAGRGEQY
>TRBD1|TRBJ1-1|once|TRBV12-3/TRBV12-4|14
ASRNRDRGSNTEAF
>.|TRBJ2-5|few|TRBV12-3/TRBV12-4|12
ASSPGTAKETQY
>.|TRBJ2-7|few|TRBV7-2|12
ASTVWSGTYEQY
>.|TRBJ1-2|.|TRBV12-3/TRBV12-4|13
ASRGSAAGRSGYT
>TRBD2|TRBJ2-7|.|TRBV28|15
ASSLGKRESPSYEQY
>.|TRBJ2-3|.|TRBV4-2|13
ASSQGDRVADTQY
>.|TRBJ2-7|few|TRBV20-1|12
SARASTRNYEQY
>TRBD1|TRBJ1-2|few|TRBV5-1|13
ASSLTGERNYGYT